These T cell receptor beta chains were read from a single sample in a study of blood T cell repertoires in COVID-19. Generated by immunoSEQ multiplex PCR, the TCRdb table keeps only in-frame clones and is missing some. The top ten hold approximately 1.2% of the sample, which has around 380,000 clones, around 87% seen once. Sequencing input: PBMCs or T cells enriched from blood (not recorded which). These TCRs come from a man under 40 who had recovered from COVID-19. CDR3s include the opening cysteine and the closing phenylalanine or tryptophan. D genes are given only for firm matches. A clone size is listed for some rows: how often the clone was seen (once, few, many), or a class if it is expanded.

TGTGCCAGCAGTTCTAGTGAAGATACGCAGTATTTT,CASSSSEDTQYF,TRBV11-2,-,TRBJ2-3,-
TGTGCCAGCAAGCGGGCGGGGAACACTGAAGCTTTCTTT,CASKRAGNTEAFF,TRBV27,-,TRBJ1-1,-
TGTGCCAGCAGTTACTCGCCGGGGGACGAGCAGTACTTC,CASSYSPGDEQYF,TRBV6-2/TRBV6-3,-,TRBJ2-7,-
TGTGCCATCAGTAAGGGACCTACCGGGACAGGGGGTCGTACGACTGAAGCTTTCTTT,CAISKGPTGTGGRTTEAFF,TRBV10-3,TRBD1,TRBJ1-1,-
TGTGCCAGCAGTATGACAGGGGGAGGAGGTGGCTACACCTTC,CASSMTGGGGGYTF,TRBV2,TRBD1,TRBJ1-2,-
TGTGCCAGCAGTTACTCGTCTAGCGGGCCCCTAAGGGAGCAGTACTTC,CASSYSSSGPLREQYF,TRBV6-2/TRBV6-3,TRBD2,TRBJ2-7,once
TGTGCCAGCAGCCATAGTATTAGCCCCTACGAGCAGTACTTC,CASSHSISPYEQYF,TRBV3-1/TRBV3-2,-,TRBJ2-7,-
TGTGCCAGCAGGAGACAGGGATCGGATGGCTACACCTTC,CASRRQGSDGYTF,TRBV9,TRBD1,TRBJ1-2,-
TGCGCCAGCAGCTCACCCGGAGGGACTAGCGGGGCCCCTGAGGAGCAGTACTTC,CASSSPGGTSGAPEEQYF,TRBV5-1,TRBD2,TRBJ2-7,-
TGCGCCAGCAGCCAAGTTCCGGGTAACTACGAGCAGTACTTC,CASSQVPGNYEQYF,TRBV4-1,-,TRBJ2-7,-
TGTGCCAGTAGTATAGGCGGGGGGCCTCGAGAGACCCAGTACTTC,CASSIGGGPRETQYF,TRBV19,TRBD2,TRBJ2-5,-
TGTGCCAGCAGTCACGGGGTGAACACTGAAGCTTTCTTT,CASSHGVNTEAFF,TRBV6-2/TRBV6-3,-,TRBJ1-1,-